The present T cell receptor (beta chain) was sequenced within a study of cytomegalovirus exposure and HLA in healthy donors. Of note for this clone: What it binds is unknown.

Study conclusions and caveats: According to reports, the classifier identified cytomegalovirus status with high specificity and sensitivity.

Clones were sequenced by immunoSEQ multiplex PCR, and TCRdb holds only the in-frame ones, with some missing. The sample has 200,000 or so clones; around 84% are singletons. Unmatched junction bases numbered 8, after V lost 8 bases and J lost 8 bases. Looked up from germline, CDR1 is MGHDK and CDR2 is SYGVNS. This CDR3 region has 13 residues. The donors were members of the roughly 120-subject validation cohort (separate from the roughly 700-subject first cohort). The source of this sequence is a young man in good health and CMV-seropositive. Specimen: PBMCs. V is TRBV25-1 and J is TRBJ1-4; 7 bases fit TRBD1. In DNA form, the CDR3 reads TGTGCCAGCGAGGGGGCAAAGGAGGAAAAACTGTTTTTT. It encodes CASEGAKEEKLFF.